The 14 T cell receptor beta chains listed next were all sequenced from one sample in a study of blood T cell repertoires in COVID-19. The assay was immunoSEQ multiplex PCR, and TCRdb's table has in-frame clones only and misses some. Counted here are 120,000 or so clones, over 80% occurring once; the ten biggest clones make up 10% to 15%. Material: peripheral blood. The receptors come from a man between 60 and 70 years old with acute or convalescent COVID-19.

In its sample, this clone was seen once. The CDR3 region has the DNA TGCGCCAGCAGGATTGACAGGGGCCTTTACGAGCAGTACTTC. Encoded protein: CASRIDRGLYEQYF. The chain combines TRBV5-1 with TRBJ2-7, with TRBD1 matching 8 bases. The CDR3 is 14 amino acids. Trimming removed 5 bases from V and 4 bases from J; junction bases left unmatched: 8. CDR1 and CDR2 (germline): SGHRS, YFSETQ.

The CDR3 sequence: CASSSSQGNTIYF. CDR3 in DNA: TGTGCCAGCAGCTCATCACAGGGAAACACCATATATTTT. The V call is TRBV11-3, the J call TRBJ1-3; D remains ambiguous. There are 13 residues in the CDR3. The germline V gene encodes CDR1 SGHNT and CDR2 YENEEA. V lost 4 bases and J 4 bases, leaving 8 bases between the germline ends.

V gene TRBV3-1 (or the pseudogene TRBV3-2) combines with J gene TRBJ2-7, with 11 bases lining up with TRBD1. This CDR3 comprises 16 residues. The V gene end was trimmed by 4 bases and the J gene end by 4 bases; junction bases not matched to a gene: 9. Per the germline V gene, CDR1 is LGHDT and CDR2 is YNNKEL (reference sequence). CDR3 region: CASSRLPGTGGYEQYF. CDR3 nucleotides: TGTGCCAGCAGCCGGCTTCCCGGGACAGGGGGTTACGAGCAGTACTTC.

This clone was seen at least ten times. V and J are TRBV11-2 and TRBJ1-2; 7 bases fit TRBD1. CDR1 SGHAT and CDR2 FQNNGV come from the germline V gene. This CDR3 is built from 16 residues. The V gene end was trimmed by 3 bases and the J gene end by 7 bases; junction bases not matched to a gene: 14. For the CDR3, the DNA is TGTGCCAGCAGCTTCCCCCCGGCGGAGGGGGCCCGTGGCTACACCTTC. Amino acid sequence: CASSFPPAEGARGYTF. Full variable domain (rest looked up from reference TRBV11-2 and TRBJ1-2): EAGVAQSPRYKIIEKRQSVAFWCNPISGHATLYWYQQILGQGPKLLIQFQNNGVVDDSQLPKDRFSAERLKGVDSTLKIQPAKLEDSAVYLCASSFPPAEGARGYTFGSGTRLTVV.

V gene TRBV3-1 (or the pseudogene TRBV3-2) combines with J gene TRBJ1-3; TRBD1 aligns across 7 bases. CDR3 length equals 16 residues. Germline V gene data show CDR1 as LGHDT and CDR2 as YNNKEL (reference sequence). The V gene end was trimmed by 5 bases and the J gene end by 3 bases; junction bases not matched to a gene: 10. The DNA for the CDR3 is TGTGCCAGCAGCAGTCGACAGGGAATCCTTGGAAACACCATATATTTT. Encoded protein: CASSSRQGILGNTIYF.

V usage is TRBV5-6 and J usage is TRBJ1-2, with D maybe TRBD1 (5 bases). Deletions cut 4 bases from V and 3 bases from J, with 19 bases between. The CDR3 spans 16 residues. CDR1 and CDR2 from the germline V gene are SGHDT and YYEEEE. The CDR3 sequence is CASSPMTASGDYGYTF. Written as DNA, the CDR3 is TGTGCCAGCAGCCCCATGACGGCCTCGGGGGACTATGGCTACACCTTC.

The chain couples TRBV19 to TRBJ2-5; perhaps TRBD2 as D (5 bases). V lost 5 bases to trimming and J lost 2 bases, with 9 bases between them. Germline V lookup: CDR1 LNHDA, CDR2 SQIVND (reference sequence). The CDR3 is made up of 13 amino acids. The CDR3 reads CASSPWEQETQYF. Here the CDR3 DNA reads TGTGCCAGTAGTCCCTGGGAGCAAGAGACCCAGTACTTC. The whole variable domain, filled in from reference TRBV19 and TRBJ2-5, reads DGGITQSPKYLFRKEGQNVTLSCEQNLNHDAMYWYRQDPGQGLRLIYYSQIVNDFQKGDIAEGYSVSREKKESFPLTVTSAQKNPTAFYLCASSPWEQETQYFGPGTRLLVL.

The chain has TRBV7-3 and TRBJ2-2, with D perhaps matching TRBD2 (6 bases). V was clipped by 4 bases and J by 4 bases, with 16 bases between them. The germline gives CDR1 SGHTA, CDR2 FQGTGA. The CDR3 is 16 residues long. CDR3 sequence: CASSSQGGSVTGELFF. The CDR3 DNA reads TGTGCCAGCAGCTCGCAGGGAGGTTCGGTCACCGGGGAGCTGTTTTTT.

This clone has a single count. The V call is TRBV6-1, the J call TRBJ1-1; 9 positions agree with TRBD1. Per germline, CDR1 MNHNS and CDR2 SASEGT. J lost 11 bases, V lost 6 bases, and 13 bases had no gene match. There are 14 residues in the CDR3. CDR3 coding DNA: TGTGCCAGCAGCGAGCGGACAGGGGATGTGTGGGCTTTCTTT. As protein: CASSERTGDVWAFF.

This sequence joins TRBV29-1 and TRBJ1-3; possibly TRBD1 for D (6 bases). The CDR3 has 13 amino acids. Germline assignment: CDR1 SQVTM and CDR2 ANQGSEA. Deletions cut 4 bases from V and 0 bases from J, with 7 bases between. The CDR3 loop reads CSVARGSGNTIYF. The CDR3 DNA follows: TGCAGCGTTGCCAGGGGCTCTGGAAACACCATATATTTT.

V and J are TRBV6-6 and TRBJ1-1; 7 positions match TRBD1. CDR3 length equals 16 residues. From germline, CDR1 is MNHNY and CDR2 SVGAGI (reference sequence). J was trimmed by 1 base and V by 8 bases; bases with no gene match: 13. The CDR3 coding sequence is TGTGCCAGCGGGTACCCCAGACAGGGCGCGAACACTGAAGCTTTCTTT. Translating gives CASGYPRQGANTEAFF.

The V call is TRBV28, the J call TRBJ2-1, with no clear D. CDR1 MDHEN and CDR2 SYDVKM come from the germline V gene. Trimming took 4 bases from V and 3 from J, leaving 13 bases between them. This CDR3 has 15 residues. The CDR3: CASSSPPPLYNEQFF. CDR3 sequence (DNA): TGTGCCAGCAGTTCCCCTCCCCCTCTCTACAATGAGCAGTTCTTC. The whole variable domain, filled in from reference TRBV28 and TRBJ2-1, reads DVKVTQSSRYLVKRTGEKVFLECVQDMDHENMFWYRQDPGLGLRLIYFSYDVKMKEKGDIPEGYSVSREKKERFSLILESASTNQTSMYLCASSSPPPLYNEQFFGPGTRLTVL.

This chain uses TRBV5-1 with TRBJ1-6, with 7 bases identical to TRBD1. Germline CDR1 and CDR2: SGHRS and YFSETQ. This CDR3 spans 18 amino acids. The trim removed 4 bases at V and 0 bases at J, leaving 10 bases unmatched. The CDR3 DNA reads as TGCGCCAGCAGCGCTACAACAGGGGCCGGCTCCTATAATTCACCCCTCCACTTT. It yields the protein CASSATTGAGSYNSPLHF.

The rearrangement uses TRBV29-1 and TRBJ1-2; no clear D. CDR3 length: 11 residues. V lost 8 bases and J 2 bases, leaving 9 bases between the germline ends. Germline CDR1 reads SQVTM; CDR2 reads ANQGSEA. CDR3 DNA: TGCAGCACCTCCGGGAACTATGGCTACACCTTC. It codes for CSTSGNYGYTF.